This T cell receptor (beta chain) derives from a study of CD8 T cells in ankylosing spondylitis. Overall study findings and caveats: Blood from ankylosing spondylitis patients appeared to carry a characteristic roughly 8-variant TCR beta motif.

This clonotype was observed a few times. Its cognate antigen is unknown. Using its own MiXCR run on the 5' RACE reads, TCRdb lists one record per CDR3 protein. The sample yields roughly 190,000 distinct CDR3 sequences, roughly 13% seen once. The CDR3 covers 20 residues. V lost 5 bases and J lost 2; bases outside the gene matches: 19. CDR1 is SGHRS, CDR2 YFSETQ, per germline. The rearrangement joins TRBV5-1 to TRBJ2-2, with 9 positions matching TRBD2. The sequenced material came from blood, either unsorted or a sorted T cell fraction (not recorded which). This sequence was found in a male donor with ankylosing spondylitis or in good health (not recorded which). The CDR3 DNA follows: TGCGCCAGCAGAAAGTGGGCCTTGGCCCTAGCGGGGTTAAACACCGGGGAGCTGTTTTTT. Encoded protein: CASRKWALALAGLNTGELFF.